This T cell receptor (beta chain) was obtained from a study of blood T cells in healthy people across ages. J lost 3 bases, V lost 4 bases, and 15 bases had no gene match. The CDR3 extends over 19 amino acids. Germline lookup yields CDR1 SGHDN and CDR2 FVKESK. Alongside a J-beta primer mix, a sample-barcoded 5' primer served in a second PCR lasting roughly 6 to 11 cycles. MiXCR, run by TCRdb on the 5' RACE reads, gives a single entry per CDR3 protein. In the table there are around 1.7 million distinct CDR3 sequences, 28% of which are singletons. The clonotype comes from a woman in her twenties or thirties in good health. J is TRBJ2-1 and V is TRBV14; TRBD2 aligns across 10 bases. Sequencing input: blood. For the CDR3, the DNA is TGTGCCAGCAGCCCCCACGGGACTAGCGATCGGACCCGCTACAATGAGCAGTTCTTC. Its protein is CASSPHGTSDRTRYNEQFF.